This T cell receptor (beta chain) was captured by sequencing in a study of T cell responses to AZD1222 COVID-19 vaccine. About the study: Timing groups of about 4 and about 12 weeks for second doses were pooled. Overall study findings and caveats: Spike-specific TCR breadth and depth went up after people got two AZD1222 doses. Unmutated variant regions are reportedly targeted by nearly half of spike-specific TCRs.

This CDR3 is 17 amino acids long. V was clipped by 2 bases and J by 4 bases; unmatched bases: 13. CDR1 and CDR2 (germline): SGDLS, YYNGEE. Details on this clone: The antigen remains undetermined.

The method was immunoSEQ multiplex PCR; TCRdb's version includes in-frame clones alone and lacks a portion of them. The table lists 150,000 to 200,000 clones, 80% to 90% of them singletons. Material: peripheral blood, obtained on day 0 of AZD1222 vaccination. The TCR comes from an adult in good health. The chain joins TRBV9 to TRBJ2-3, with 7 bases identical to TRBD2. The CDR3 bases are TGTGCCAGCAGCGTGACAATGGCGGGAGCGACCGCAGATACGCAGTATTTT. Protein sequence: CASSVTMAGATADTQYF.